The 21 T cell receptor beta chains reported below all come from one sample, sequenced in a study of blood T cell repertoires in COVID-19 (dated by TCRdb to 2018 to 2020). The library was built by means of the immunoSEQ multiplex PCR assay. In its TCRdb copy, this immuneACCESS table keeps in-frame sequences only and misses some clones. Where compared with another copy, unresolved V genes explain less than half of these, and the others have no known cause. Recorded for this sample are 140,000 or so clones; around 86% of them occurred a single time. About 11% of the sample goes to the ten largest clones. The sample taken for sequencing was PBMCs or T cells enriched from blood (not recorded which). The receptors were gathered from a man aged 55 to 69 who had recovered from COVID-19.

V and J are TRBV18 and TRBJ2-7, with 12 bases matching TRBD1. V lost 4 bases and J lost 6; bases outside the gene matches: 10. The CDR3 length is 16 residues. Germline-derived CDR1 and CDR2 are KGHSH and LQKENI. CDR3: CASSLSTGTGGFEQYF. The DNA of the CDR3 is TGTGCCAGCTCACTTTCCACCGGGACAGGGGGCTTCGAGCAGTACTTC.

CDR3 sequence (DNA): TGTGCCAGCTCACCACGGACAGGGCACACTGAAGCTTTCTTT. It translates to CASSPRTGHTEAFF. This rearrangement joins TRBV18 to TRBJ1-1, with TRBD1 matching 8 bases. The germline V gene encodes CDR1 KGHSH and CDR2 LQKENI. The CDR3 has 14 residues. V dropped 1 base and J dropped 3; count of bases not matched to a gene: 1.

The table lists this clone with a few counts. This chain links TRBV9 with TRBJ2-2, with 11 bases lining up with TRBD2. CDR3 size: 17 residues. V shed 4 bases and J 3 bases; nucleotides not matched to a gene: 8. Germline CDR1 reads SGDLS; CDR2 reads YYNGEE. CDR3 sequence (DNA): TGTGCCAGCAGCCCCCGAATAGCGGGAGGGTACACCGGGGAGCTGTTTTTT. Protein product: CASSPRIAGGYTGELFF.

The chain recombines TRBV5-1 with TRBJ1-3; tentatively, D is TRBD1 (6 bases). The CDR3 has 15 residues. From germline, CDR1 is SGHRS and CDR2 YFSETQ. Trimming left V 4 bases short and J 1 base short, with 12 bases between. The CDR3 nucleotides read TGCGCCAGCAGCAGAACCGGGACATCTGGAAACACCATATATTTT. This translates into CASSRTGTSGNTIYF.

This clone appeared once. The V and J genes are TRBV13 and TRBJ2-2; D may be TRBD2 (5 bases). The CDR3 spans 16 residues. The germline V and J ends were trimmed by 5 bases and 3 bases, with 16 bases remaining between them. CDR1 PRHDT and CDR2 FYEKMQ come from the germline V gene (reference sequence). CDR3 coding DNA: TGTGCCAGCAGCCTCCACCGTGGGAGTTACACCGGGGAGCTGTTTTTT. Its protein product is CASSLHRGSYTGELFF.

The chain combines TRBV6-2 or TRBV6-3 with TRBJ1-3; 7 bases map to TRBD1. The CDR3 length is 17 residues. Looked up from germline, CDR1 is MNHEY and CDR2 is SVGEGT. The V gene end was trimmed by 5 bases and the J gene end by 0 bases; junction bases not matched to a gene: 10. CDR3 nucleotides: TGTGCCAGCAGTGGCAGGGGGTTGCAACCCTCTGGAAACACCATATATTTT. Translated: CASSGRGLQPSGNTIYF.

The chain carries TRBV2 and TRBJ2-5, with TRBD1 identical over 9 bases. Germline loops: CDR1 SNHLY, CDR2 FYNNEI. CDR3 length: 15 residues. Trimming took 4 bases from V and 3 from J; bases not matched to a gene: 6. CDR3 loop: CASSADRGDKETQYF. For the CDR3, the DNA is TGTGCCAGCAGTGCCGACAGGGGGGATAAAGAGACCCAGTACTTC.

The chain is built from TRBV6-1 and TRBJ1-1; 9 bases fit TRBD1. This CDR3 comprises 16 residues. The V and J ends lost 4 bases and 5 bases, in that order; junction bases with no gene match: 11. Germline CDR1 MNHNS, CDR2 SASEGT. CDR3 nucleotides: TGTGCCAGCAGTGTCCGGGGACAGGGATTAAAAACTGAAGCTTTCTTT. It is translated as CASSVRGQGLKTEAFF.

This clone was recorded only once. CDR3 DNA sequence: TGTGCCAGCAGCAAAATTGGGAAGCGGGACGCCTACGAGCAGTACTTC. Protein sequence: CASSKIGKRDAYEQYF. This sequence joins TRBV21-1 and TRBJ2-7; the DNA was not compared with TRBD2, the D call given in the table. TRBV21-1 is flagged as a pseudogene. CDR3 size: 16 residues.

The chain combines TRBV2 with TRBJ1-5; tentatively, D is TRBD1 (5 bases). V was trimmed by 5 bases and J by 4 bases, leaving 18 bases between them. This CDR3 has 16 amino acids. Germline CDR1 and CDR2: SNHLY and FYNNEI. The CDR3 reads CASSPRTRVTNQPQHF. The CDR3 region has the DNA TGTGCCAGCAGTCCCCGGACAAGAGTAACAAATCAGCCCCAGCATTTT.

The rearrangement joins TRBV14 to TRBJ2-1; 9 nucleotides agree with TRBD2. The CDR3 is 15 residues long. Germline V gene data show CDR1 as SGHDN and CDR2 as FVKESK. The V segment lost 2 bases and the J segment 6 bases; nucleotides outside the gene matches: 5. DNA of the CDR3: TGTGCCAGCAGCCAAACTAGGGGACTAGCCAATGAGCAGTTCTTC. As protein: CASSQTRGLANEQFF.

J is TRBJ2-6 and V is TRBV24-1, with D hard to call. The CDR3 consists of 14 residues. V was shortened by 4 bases and J by 0 bases, with 3 bases between the two germline ends. Germline CDR1 is KGHDR and CDR2 is SFDVKD. The CDR3 protein is CATSEASGANVLTF. CDR3 DNA sequence: TGTGCCACCAGTGAGGCCTCTGGGGCCAACGTCCTGACTTTC.

Here the CDR3 reads CSVQHAMGGEKLFF. DNA of the CDR3: TGCAGCGTGCAACATGCCATGGGGGGGGAAAAACTGTTTTTT. J is TRBJ1-4 and V is TRBV29-1, with a weak D call TRBD1 (5 bases). This CDR3 comprises 14 residues. The V end lost 6 bases, the J end lost 8 bases, and 19 bases lay between the germline ends. Germline CDR1 is SQVTM and CDR2 is ANQGSEA.

The gene calls are TRBV19 and TRBJ2-3; maybe TRBD1 (5 bases). Trimming took off 0 bases at V and 5 bases at J, with 15 bases between the two ends. This CDR3 spans 16 amino acids. CDR1 is LNHDA, CDR2 SQIVND, per germline (reference sequence). CDR3: CASSIDRRAGKDTQYF. CDR3 coding DNA: TGTGCCAGTAGTATAGATCGAAGGGCAGGGAAAGATACGCAGTATTTT.

V and J are TRBV9 and TRBJ2-3; D call uncertain. V was cut by 0 bases and J by 2 bases, with 10 bases left in between. CDR1 is SGDLS, CDR2 YYNGEE, per germline. The CDR3 runs to 15 residues. The CDR3 loop is CASSVGGGFTDTQYF. DNA for the CDR3: TGTGCCAGCAGCGTAGGAGGCGGTTTCACAGATACGCAGTATTTT.

The V gene is TRBV24-1, the J gene TRBJ2-7; perhaps TRBD1 as D (6 bases). The CDR3 consists of 15 residues. CDR1 KGHDR and CDR2 SFDVKD come from the germline V gene. Trimming pared 3 bases from V and 2 bases from J, leaving 13 bases between. CDR3 region: CATSDLARGTYEQYF. The DNA of the CDR3 is TGTGCCACCAGTGATCTGGCCAGGGGAACCTACGAGCAGTACTTC.

The chain couples TRBV9 to TRBJ1-6; D is unclear. The CDR3 totals 13 residues. Germline V CDR1 and CDR2: SGDLS, YYNGEE. The V gene lost 2 bases and the J gene lost 8 bases, with 8 bases spanning the gap. The CDR3 reads CASSVLGDSPLHF. For the CDR3, the DNA is TGTGCCAGCAGCGTCCTCGGGGATTCACCCCTCCACTTT.

This sequence joins TRBV10-3 and TRBJ2-3, with 10 bases aligning to TRBD1. J was trimmed by 5 bases and V by 9 bases; bases with no gene match: 5. Per the germline V gene, CDR1 is ENHRY and CDR2 is SYGVKD. CDR3 size: 13 residues. CDR3 residues: CAIGQGGGDTQYF. Written as DNA, the CDR3 is TGTGCCATAGGACAGGGGGGCGGAGATACGCAGTATTTT.

The rearrangement links TRBV4-2 to TRBJ1-2; D perhaps matches TRBD1 (6 bases). Germline loops: CDR1 LGHNA, CDR2 YNFKEQ. This CDR3 has 13 residues. V lost 5 bases and J lost 4, with 11 bases in between. The chain's CDR3 is CASSVQGSYGYTF. The CDR3 DNA is TGTGCCAGCAGCGTACAGGGCTCCTATGGCTACACCTTC.

The chain joins TRBV4-1 to TRBJ1-3; D unresolved. The germline CDR1 and CDR2 sequences are MGHRA and YSYEKL. Trimming removed 3 bases from V and 2 bases from J, with 17 bases in between. The length of the CDR3 is 17 residues. CDR3 nucleotide sequence: TGCGCCAGCAGCCACCCCCTCTTGAGCGGCGCTGGAAACACCATATATTTT. It is translated as CASSHPLLSGAGNTIYF.

V usage is TRBV24-1 and J usage is TRBJ2-5; 9 nucleotides match TRBD1. CDR1 and CDR2 from the germline V gene are KGHDR and SFDVKD. This CDR3 contains 16 residues. The V gene end was trimmed by 4 bases and the J gene end by 4 bases; junction bases not matched to a gene: 9. The CDR3 reads CATSEPGTGSRETQYF. CDR3 DNA: TGTGCCACCAGTGAGCCCGGGACAGGGAGTCGAGAGACCCAGTACTTC.